This TCR beta chain was retrieved from a study of blood T cell repertoires in COVID-19 (dated by TCRdb to 2019 to 2021). General notes on the study: Collaborator samples came from the United States, Italy and Spain and covered acute and convalescent phases of COVID-19. The material from the prospective study consisted of cDNA or gDNA derived from T cells, B-cell-depleted T cells, or PBMCs. Deeply sampled blood TCRbeta repertoires from subjects exposed to, actively infected with, or recovered from COVID-19 were included in the dataset. A freely available public database, intended as a resource for researchers studying the immune response to SARS-CoV-2, is where the repertoires were released. Samples were obtained from the ongoing ImmuneRACE study (first 160 participants) and from roughly 1,300 subjects provided by 6 global collaborators. The sample metadata nearly always contained a de-identified subject ID, COVID-19 status, age in years and sex. Where HLA class I and class II types were available, the types were taken from metadata supplied by the sample provider, not from assay-based typing. Beyond this particular receptor, the publication reports: The amount of clinical and demographic metadata varied by source and participant and was provided uncurated.

Collaborating institutions collected whole blood in K2EDTA tubes following their own protocols. For TCRbeta analysis, collaborator samples were shipped as frozen whole blood, as isolated PBMCs, or as DNA extracted from either sample type. Turning to this clone: No cognate antigen has been identified for it. The sample holds no much larger clone one base away, and base qualities are not on file.

TCRbeta CDR3 regions were amplified from genomic DNA using the immunoSEQ Assay, a bias-controlled multiplex PCR. In the authors' own workflow: Nucleated cell counts per sample were estimated from amplification of reference gene primers within the assay. To quantify the absolute abundance of each unique TCRbeta CDR3 rearrangement, sequence reads were collapsed and filtered. For each sample, productive Simpson clonality was calculated as the square root of Simpson's diversity index over productive rearrangements. The table was pulled from immuneACCESS by TCRdb, which kept in-frame rearrangements only. Such tables lose some clones; where checked, under half of the loss comes from unresolved V genes, and the rest has no known cause. V, J and clone size derive from that table, while D and trimming were established from the DNA sequence. For this sample there are about 170,000 clones; more than 85% appear just once. Around 0.5% of the sample comes from the top ten.

The germline V gene specifies SGHDN as CDR1 and FVKESK as CDR2. The CDR3 starts with the cysteine, ends with the phenylalanine, and has 16 residues. Just CDR3 DNA is preserved here, 48 bases in frame from base 1. Compared with germline, V lacks 1 base and J lacks 3 bases; bases without a gene match: 5. The TCR sequence derives from a man between 50 and 59 years old with acute or convalescent COVID-19. The sequenced material came from peripheral blood. The chain is encoded by TRBV14 joined to TRBJ2-2; 7 central nucleotides agree with TRBD2. CDR3 region: CASSQVGGPDTGELFF. Here is the DNA: TGTGCCAGCAGCCAAGTGGGAGGGCCGGACACCGGGGAGCTGTTTTTT.